The subject of this entry is one T cell receptor (beta chain). Its antigen is not known. The germline CDR1 and CDR2 sequences are SEHNR and FQNEAQ (reference sequence). CDR3 length: 15 residues. Germline trimming cut 5 bases from V and 5 bases from J; bases unmatched to any gene: 8. The study ran its PCR with 60 Vbeta and 13 Jbeta primers. Under the authors' procedure: In a later analysis, of 80 million or so unique beta chains, about 10 million appeared in at least two donors. Some clones are missing from TCRdb's copy, which holds only in-frame ones; the method was immunoSEQ multiplex PCR. D and trimming were read from the DNA, whereas the V and J calls and clone size are those reported in that table. This table holds 100,000 or so clones. This record comes from a study of cytomegalovirus exposure and HLA in healthy donors. Study information: Early released data comprised 80 million or so unique TCRs from HLA-typed donors. Regarding the study as a whole: The likely origin of a cluster of highly shared sequence variants was a sequencing artifact. V segments that were indistinguishable, TRBV6-2 and TRBV6-3 among them, were omitted from analysis.

Sequencing was carried out using PBMCs. The sequence was collected from a young woman in good health and CMV-seronegative. The rearrangement joins TRBV7-9 to TRBJ2-3, with TRBD1 identical over 9 bases. CDR3 amino acids: CASSAGTGLVDTQYF. In nucleotides, the CDR3 is TGTGCCAGCAGCGCCGGGACAGGGCTGGTAGATACGCAGTATTTT.